Shown below are 5 T cell receptor beta chains from a single sample sequenced in a study of brain T cells in children with intractable seizures (dated by TCRdb to about 2021). In light of the paper, this sample's time point label describes: resected brain tissue, or blood drawn just prior to surgery. Receptor amplification or capture employed the immunoSEQ multiplex PCR assay. In its TCRdb copy, this immuneACCESS table keeps in-frame sequences only and misses some clones. Where compared with another copy, unresolved V genes explain less than half of these, and the others have no known cause. This sample gives approximately 60,000 clones in total; 95% to 97% of them show up just once. The ten largest make up approximately 0.37% of the sample. The source material was peripheral blood, sampled at surgery. The receptors here all came from a boy less than two years old with focal cortical dysplasia and intractable seizures.

This chain connects TRBV27 to TRBJ2-1; tentative D call: TRBD2 (5 bases). CDR1 and CDR2 (germline): MNHEY, SMNVEV (reference sequence). CDR3 size: 12 residues. V lost 3 bases, J lost 6 bases, and 6 bases lay in between. In nucleotides, the CDR3 is TGTGCCAGCAGTTTCCGGGGCAATGAGCAGTTCTTC. Translation: CASSFRGNEQFF.

The V gene is TRBV4-1, the J gene TRBJ1-2; TRBD1 matches 10 bases. The CDR3 length is 17 residues. Per germline, CDR1 MGHRA and CDR2 YSYEKL. Unmatched junction bases numbered 6, after V lost 1 base and J lost 1 base. Written as DNA, the CDR3 is TGCGCCAGCAGCCAAGCCGCGACAGGGGGCCATAACTATGGCTACACCTTC. Translating it yields CASSQAATGGHNYGYTF.

V usage is TRBV7-2 and J usage is TRBJ2-1; maybe TRBD2 (6 bases). V was trimmed by 1 base and J by 10 bases, leaving 14 bases between them. CDR3 size: 14 residues. Germline V CDR1 and CDR2: SGHTA, FQGNSA. The CDR3 loop is CASSLGGRKREQFF. CDR3 nucleotide sequence: TGTGCCAGCAGCTTAGGAGGGAGGAAGCGCGAGCAGTTCTTC.

The genes are TRBV27 and TRBJ2-7, with TRBD2 as a possible D gene (6 bases). The V end lost 11 bases, the J end lost 0 bases, and 14 bases lay between the germline ends. This CDR3 is built from 13 residues. Germline V gene sequence: CDR1 MNHEY, CDR2 SMNVEV (reference sequence). The CDR3 DNA reads as TGTGCCTCCCGCGGGGTTCCCTCCTACGAGCAGTACTTC. It translates to CASRGVPSYEQYF.

J is TRBJ2-1 and V is TRBV19; 7 bases map to TRBD2. V gave up 4 bases and J gave up 6 bases; unmatched junction bases: 9. The CDR3 runs 15 residues. Germline assignment: CDR1 LNHDA and CDR2 SQIVND (reference sequence). CDR3 protein: CASSTPLAEFNEQFF. In DNA, the CDR3 is TGTGCCAGTAGTACCCCGCTAGCGGAGTTCAATGAGCAGTTCTTC. The whole variable domain, remainder taken from reference TRBV19 and TRBJ2-1, is DGGITQSPKYLFRKEGQNVTLSCEQNLNHDAMYWYRQDPGQGLRLIYYSQIVNDFQKGDIAEGYSVSREKKESFPLTVTSAQKNPTAFYLCASSTPLAEFNEQFFGPGTRLTVL.